Below, one T cell receptor (beta chain) is given with its context. The antigen remains unidentified. These data are taken from a study of T cell responses to AZD1222 COVID-19 vaccine. General study points: Reports indicate that nearly half of spike-specific TCRs are directed at unmutated variant regions.

Only in-frame clones appear in the TCRdb table, and some are missing; sequencing was by immunoSEQ multiplex PCR. The sample consists of more than 85,000 clones, 84% of them appearing once. V was shortened by 6 bases and J by 0 bases, with 11 bases between the two germline ends. CDR1 and CDR2 from the germline V gene are MGHRA and YSYEKL. The CDR3 is 15 residues long. Sequences were derived from peripheral blood, sampled on day 0 of AZD1222 vaccination. The rearrangement joins TRBV4-1 to TRBJ2-2; TRBD2 is a possible D gene (6 bases). The clonotype comes from an adult in good health. CDR3 in amino acids: CASRKEGSNTGELFF. The CDR3 region has the DNA TGCGCCAGCAGAAAGGAGGGATCGAACACCGGGGAGCTGTTTTTT.